The TCR beta chain described here comes from a study of cytomegalovirus exposure and HLA in healthy donors. Study background: The approximately 120 validation repertoires, a later analysis reported, used the same platform as the approximately 650 first-cohort repertoires.

Sequencing was performed with immunoSEQ multiplex PCR; in TCRdb, only in-frame clones are kept and a portion is missing. The sample lists 150,000 to 250,000 clones; around 80% were seen once. Separation from the approximately 710-subject first cohort characterized the roughly 110-subject validation cohort, to which the donors belonged. As regards this clone: As yet, its antigen is unknown.

Study-wide results and caveats: Cytomegalovirus-associated TCR beta chains were listed, numbering 150 to 200.

V shed 6 bases and J 4 bases; nucleotides not matched to a gene: 6. The length of the CDR3 is 15 residues. Germline CDR1 SNHLY, CDR2 FYNNEI. This receptor was identified in a woman aged 25 to 39 in good health and CMV-seronegative. V gene TRBV2 combines with J gene TRBJ1-5; 10 positions agree with TRBD1. The sample consisted of PBMCs. In DNA form, the CDR3 reads TGTGCCAGCAGGAGGACAGGGGGGAGGAATCAGCCCCAGCATTTT. This sequence encodes CASRRTGGRNQPQHF.